This T cell receptor (beta chain) was sequenced for a study of coeliac disease. Data came from immunoSEQ multiplex PCR; TCRdb stores just in-frame clones and leaves some out. Among over 4,500 clones listed, roughly 65% were seen once. This clone was counted a few times. What it binds is not known. The study, taken as a whole, reports: Few TRB amino acid sequences were shared between samples; most were unique. Of coeliac lamina propria samples, about 55% of the 18 held published gliadin-specific TRB sequences, versus 1 of 6 controls. Lower clonality than controls marked TRB and TRG repertoires from active celiac intraepithelial and lamina propria samples.

CDR3 size: 13 residues. With 1 base removed from V and 5 bases from J, the gap between germline ends came to 9 bases. Per germline, CDR1 SGHNT and CDR2 YYREEE (reference sequence). The sequencing sample was made of lymphocytes from the gut lamina propria. V usage is TRBV5-4 and J usage is TRBJ2-5, with a weak D call TRBD1 (6 bases). The sequence derives from a woman between 35 and 50 years old. The CDR3 nucleotides read TGTGCCAGCAGCTTGCCCCAGGGGGAGACCCAGTACTTC. Amino acid sequence: CASSLPQGETQYF.